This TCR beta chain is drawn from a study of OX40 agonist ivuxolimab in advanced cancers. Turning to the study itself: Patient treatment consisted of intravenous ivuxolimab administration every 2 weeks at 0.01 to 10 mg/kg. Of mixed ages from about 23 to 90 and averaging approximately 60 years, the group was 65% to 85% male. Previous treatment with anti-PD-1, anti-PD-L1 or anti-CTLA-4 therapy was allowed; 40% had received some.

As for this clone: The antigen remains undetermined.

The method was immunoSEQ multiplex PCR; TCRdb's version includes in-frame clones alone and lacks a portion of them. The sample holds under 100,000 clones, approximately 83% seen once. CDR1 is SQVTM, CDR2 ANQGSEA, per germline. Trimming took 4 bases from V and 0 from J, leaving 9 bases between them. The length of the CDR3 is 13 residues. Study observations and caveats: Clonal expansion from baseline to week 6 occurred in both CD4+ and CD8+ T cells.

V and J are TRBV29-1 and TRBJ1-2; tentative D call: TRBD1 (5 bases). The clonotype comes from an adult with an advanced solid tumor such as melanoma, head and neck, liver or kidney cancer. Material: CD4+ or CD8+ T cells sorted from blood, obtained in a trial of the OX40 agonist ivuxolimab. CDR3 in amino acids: CSVVKGPNYGYTF. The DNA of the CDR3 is TGCAGCGTTGTGAAGGGGCCTAACTATGGCTACACCTTC.